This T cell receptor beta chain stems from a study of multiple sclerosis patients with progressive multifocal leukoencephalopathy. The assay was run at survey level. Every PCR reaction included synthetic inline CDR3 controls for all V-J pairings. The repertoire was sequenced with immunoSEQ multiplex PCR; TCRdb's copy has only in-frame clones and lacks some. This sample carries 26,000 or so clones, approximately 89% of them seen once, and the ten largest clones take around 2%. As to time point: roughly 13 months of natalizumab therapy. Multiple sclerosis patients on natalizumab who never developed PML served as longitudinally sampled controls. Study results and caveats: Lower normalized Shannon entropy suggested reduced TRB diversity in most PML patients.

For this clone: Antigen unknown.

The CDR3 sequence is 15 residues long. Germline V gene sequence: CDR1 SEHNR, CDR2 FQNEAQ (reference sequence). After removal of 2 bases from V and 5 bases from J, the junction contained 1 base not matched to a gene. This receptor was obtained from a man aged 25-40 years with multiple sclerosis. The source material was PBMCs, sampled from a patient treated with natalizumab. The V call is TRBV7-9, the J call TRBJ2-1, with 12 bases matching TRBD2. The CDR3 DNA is TGTGCCAGCAGCTTACTAGCGGGAGGGAACAATGAGCAGTTCTTC. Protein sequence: CASSLLAGGNNEQFF.